Sequencing of this T cell receptor beta chain was carried out in a study of beta chain features in type 1 diabetes (dated by TCRdb to 2016 to 2018). Regarding the complete study: Mean age, gender distribution, total cell number and subset yield were not different between patients and healthy donors. Regulatory and stem cell-like memory subsets were obtained from only 8 patients and about 8 healthy donors, while naive and central memory subsets were obtained from all 30 or so donors. The study compared the TCRB repertoires of sorted circulating CD4+ T cell subsets in recently diagnosed type 1 diabetes patients with those in matched healthy donors. A total of 85 million to 140 million sorted cells were examined across all samples, and a strong correlation was observed between cell number per subset and RNA yield. What the research found in general, with its limitations: At VDJ recombination sites, patients with type 1 diabetes made fewer insertions and deleted more nucleotides, a pattern implying thymic rearrangement abnormalities. A moderate but significant shortening of TCRB CDR3 length was observed in type 1 diabetes patients in all four CD4+ subsets. Naive, central memory and regulatory TCRB repertoires appeared to be more alike among patients than among healthy donors. Because the HLA sub-analyses included only small numbers of individuals, any influence of HLA type on TCRB rearrangement was left unresolved. PCR might favor shorter templates, but patient and control samples were amplified and corrected together, so any skew would affect both groups equally. Because cDNA was sequenced instead of genomic DNA, highly expressing activated cells could be over-represented, though the groups showed no difference in activation or CD3 levels.

From each donor, a single peripheral blood sample of around 120 mL on average was drawn into heparinised tubes. Naive, central memory, regulatory and stem cell-like memory CD4+ T cells were sorted on a BD FACSAria II using a panel including CD45RO, CCR7, CD25, CD127, CD95 and CD27. Purity was above 98% for every sorted population. PBMCs were isolated right away by Lymphoprep density gradient centrifugation and were stained directly, without culture. So that batch effects would be minimized, each experiment stained and sorted samples in pairs, pairing one healthy donor with one patient. Comment on this clone: Its antigen is unknown. The input lacks base qualities; no much larger clone sits a single base away.

Taken from the germline V gene, the CDR1 and CDR2 loops are MDHEN and SYDVKM. The junction shows trimming of 0 bases on V and 5 bases on J, and the gene matches do not reach 4 bases of it. The CDR3 numbers 16 residues from cysteine through phenylalanine. CDR3 DNA is the only sequence kept; it has 48 bases, read in frame from the first base. The High Capacity cDNA Reverse Transcription Kit was used to reverse transcribe all of the isolated RNA, meaning that expressed TCRB transcripts were what got sequenced. Naive, central memory and regulatory T cell samples underwent deep immunoSEQ sequencing, averaging around 3.6 million total reads per sample. Sorted cells were lysed in RLT buffer and RNA was extracted with DNase-treated RNeasy Micro or Mini kits, depending on cell number. Each cell subset was processed on its own to prevent cross-contamination, while patient and healthy donor samples were processed together. The immunoSEQ multiplex PCR was used to amplify TCRB sequences from cDNA, generating 87-bp fragments that spanned the CDR3 region. Sequencing of the amplicons was done on the Illumina HiSeq platform. Turning to the authors' computational methods: Synthetic template baselines were used to correct PCR bias computationally, reads within Hamming distance 2 were collapsed, and singletons that could not be merged were discarded. Reads were aligned against IMGT to assign V, D and J genes, CDR3 length and insertions or deletions at six rearrangement sites. Within each subset, clonotype counts were normalized to sorted cell number, after which true diversity and Gini coefficients were computed with the tcR R package. The overlap coefficient, calculated on TCRB nucleotide sequences, was used to quantify repertoire sharing. Held by TCRdb, this immuneACCESS table contains in-frame sequences only and omits some clones. Under half of the omission traces to an unresolved V gene where checked; the cause of the rest is unknown. That table gives V, J and clone size, and the DNA gave D and trimming. Counted in this sample were 130,000 to 150,000 clones; around 51% of them appeared once. In total, the top ten clones hold over 0.4% of the sample.

Sequenced material: Tregs from blood. The cell subset or site label corresponds to: regulatory CD4+ T cells. The chain employs TRBV28 and TRBJ1-6; 7 central nucleotides agree with TRBD1. This sequence was found in a man between 18 and 35 years old in good health. The sequenced DNA is TGTGCCAGCAGTTTATGGGCTACAGGGGATAATTCACCCCTCCACTTT. Translation gives CASSLWATGDNSPLHF. Beyond the CDR3, the reference TRBV28 and TRBJ1-6 genes provide the residues; the full variable domain reads: DVKVTQSSRYLVKRTGEKVFLECVQDMDHENMFWYRQDPGLGLRLIYFSYDVKMKEKGDIPEGYSVSREKKERFSLILESASTNQTSMYLCASSLWATGDNSPLHFGNGTRLTVT.